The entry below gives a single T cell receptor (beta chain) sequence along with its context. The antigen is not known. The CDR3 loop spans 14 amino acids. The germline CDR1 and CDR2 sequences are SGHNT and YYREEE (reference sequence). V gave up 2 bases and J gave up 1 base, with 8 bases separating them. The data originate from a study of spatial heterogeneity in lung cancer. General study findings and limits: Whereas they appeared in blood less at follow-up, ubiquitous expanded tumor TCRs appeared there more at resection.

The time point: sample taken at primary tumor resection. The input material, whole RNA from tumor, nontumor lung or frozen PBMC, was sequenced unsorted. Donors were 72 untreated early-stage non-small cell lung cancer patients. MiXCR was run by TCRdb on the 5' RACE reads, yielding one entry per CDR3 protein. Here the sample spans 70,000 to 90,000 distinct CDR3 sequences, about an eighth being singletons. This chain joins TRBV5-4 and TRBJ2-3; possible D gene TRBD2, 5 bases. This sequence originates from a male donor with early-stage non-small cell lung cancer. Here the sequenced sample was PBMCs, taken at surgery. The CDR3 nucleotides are TGTGCCAGCAGCTTCCGGGGAGGCACAGATACGCAGTATTTT. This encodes CASSFRGGTDTQYF.